This entry lists 10 T cell receptor beta chains sequenced from one sample in a study of cytomegalovirus exposure and HLA in healthy donors. Primers for the PCR totalled 60 Vbeta and 13 Jbeta. Repertoires were generated with immunoSEQ multiplex PCR, while TCRdb's copy carries only in-frame clones and drops some. Here the sample table reports 38,000 or so clones. The sample was PBMCs. Source of these receptors: a middle-aged man in good health and CMV-seropositive.

The chain employs TRBV19 and TRBJ1-4; D perhaps matches TRBD1 (6 bases). The CDR3 length is 15 residues. V was cut by 1 base and J by 6 bases, with 12 bases left in between. Germline assignment: CDR1 LNHDA and CDR2 SQIVND (reference sequence). The CDR3 region is CASSIGPGAYEKLFF. CDR3 DNA: TGTGCCAGTAGTATAGGTCCAGGGGCGTATGAAAAACTGTTTTTT.

The chain combines TRBV11-3 with TRBJ2-7; 10 bases line up with TRBD2. There are 18 residues in the CDR3. Germline V lookup: CDR1 SGHNT, CDR2 YENEEA. V gave up 0 bases and J gave up 1 base; unmatched junction bases: 9. The CDR3 sequence is CASSLDRSGRAASYEQYF. The CDR3, as DNA: TGTGCCAGCAGCTTAGATAGAAGCGGGAGGGCCGCGTCCTACGAGCAGTACTTC.

The J gene is TRBJ2-5, the V gene TRBV10-3; 8 positions match TRBD2. This CDR3 region has 19 residues. Germline trimming cut 0 bases from V and 4 bases from J; bases unmatched to any gene: 16. The germline gives CDR1 ENHRY, CDR2 SYGVKD. For the CDR3, the DNA is TGTGCCATCAGTGAGTCGGAGGTTGCTTCGCGGGAGGTGTTAGAGACCCAGTACTTC. This gives the protein CAISESEVASREVLETQYF.

The chain employs TRBV6-6 and TRBJ2-5; tentative D call: TRBD2 (6 bases). Trimming left V 4 bases short and J 5 bases short, with 17 bases between. CDR3 length: 15 amino acids. Germline V lookup: CDR1 MNHNY, CDR2 SVGAGI (reference sequence). The CDR3: CASSSTRGAGETQYF. CDR3 DNA: TGTGCCAGCAGTTCGACTAGAGGGGCCGGGGAGACCCAGTACTTC.

The rearrangement uses TRBV28 and TRBJ1-2; 8 bases match TRBD1. Germline CDR1 MDHEN, CDR2 SYDVKM. V was pared by 0 bases and J by 0 bases, with 3 bases of the junction left unmatched. There are 16 residues in the CDR3. CDR3 loop: CASSLWQGAANYGYTF. Here the CDR3 DNA reads TGTGCCAGCAGTTTATGGCAGGGGGCAGCTAACTATGGCTACACCTTC.

As for this clone: One junction end disagrees with the germline gene, perhaps due to a read error. The chain is built from TRBV30 and TRBJ2-7, with 8 positions matching TRBD1. Germline loops: CDR1 GTSNPN, CDR2 SVGIG (reference sequence). CDR3 size: 15 residues. The DNA of the CDR3 is TGTGCCTGGAGTGACCCCAGACAGGGGTTCTACGAGCAGCACTTC. This gives the protein CAWSDPRQGFYEQHF.

CDR3 sequence reads: CASSPGQTSWGGYTF. The CDR3 DNA reads TGTGCCAGCAGCCCGGGACAGACCTCGTGGGGTGGCTACACCTTC. The chain employs TRBV7-2 and TRBJ1-2; 7 bases match TRBD1. After removal of 5 bases from V and 7 bases from J, the junction contained 13 bases not matched to a gene. CDR3 length: 15 residues. Germline values: CDR1 SGHTA, CDR2 FQGNSA.

The chain has TRBV2 and TRBJ2-5; D might be TRBD2 (5 bases). The assigned J gene may be wrong: the sequence end matches TRBJ2-7 better. This CDR3 is 13 amino acids long. The germline V gene has CDR1 SNHLY and CDR2 FYNNEI. Written as DNA, the CDR3 is TGTGCCAGCAGGGGAGACCCCTCCTACGAGCAGTACTTC. Its translation: CASRGDPSYEQYF.

The rearrangement joins TRBV19 to TRBJ1-1; D perhaps matches TRBD1 (5 bases). Germline V lookup: CDR1 LNHDA, CDR2 SQIVND (reference sequence). V was trimmed by 1 base and J by 7 bases, leaving 13 bases between them. The CDR3 contains 14 residues. The CDR3 here is CASSIGGRVGEAFF. Written as DNA, the CDR3 is TGTGCCAGTAGTATAGGAGGCAGGGTGGGTGAAGCTTTCTTT. The complete variable domain, with remaining parts taken from reference TRBV19 and TRBJ1-1, reads DGGITQSPKYLFRKEGQNVTLSCEQNLNHDAMYWYRQDPGQGLRLIYYSQIVNDFQKGDIAEGYSVSREKKESFPLTVTSAQKNPTAFYLCASSIGGRVGEAFFGQGTRLTVV.

The chain uses TRBV19 and TRBJ2-3; 7 positions match TRBD1. V gave up 6 bases and J gave up 4 bases; unmatched junction bases: 4. Per the germline V gene, CDR1 is LNHDA and CDR2 is SQIVND (reference sequence). This CDR3 contains 13 residues. DNA for the CDR3: TGTGCCAGTAGGAACAGGGGCGCAGATACGCAGTATTTT. It codes for CASRNRGADTQYF.